The clone carrying this T cell receptor (beta chain) has a single count. TCRdb's table, derived via immunoSEQ multiplex PCR, lists solely in-frame clones and lacks some. The sample includes about 2.4 million clones, approximately 90% of them seen just once. The source of the sample is a study of shared clonotypes between healthy human individuals. The material sequenced was naive CD4+ T cells sorted from blood. Subset indicated: CD45RA+ positively selected. The sequence was obtained from a man aged 18 to 30 in good health.

The CDR3: CSVGPRGGTYEQYF. CDR3 nucleotide sequence: TGCAGCGTCGGACCCCGAGGTGGGACCTACGAGCAGTACTTC. The chain links TRBV29-1 to TRBJ2-7; D is uncertain. The CDR3 spans 14 residues. CDR1 is SQVTM, CDR2 ANQGSEA, per germline. Trimming took 6 bases from V and 2 from J, leaving 17 bases between them.